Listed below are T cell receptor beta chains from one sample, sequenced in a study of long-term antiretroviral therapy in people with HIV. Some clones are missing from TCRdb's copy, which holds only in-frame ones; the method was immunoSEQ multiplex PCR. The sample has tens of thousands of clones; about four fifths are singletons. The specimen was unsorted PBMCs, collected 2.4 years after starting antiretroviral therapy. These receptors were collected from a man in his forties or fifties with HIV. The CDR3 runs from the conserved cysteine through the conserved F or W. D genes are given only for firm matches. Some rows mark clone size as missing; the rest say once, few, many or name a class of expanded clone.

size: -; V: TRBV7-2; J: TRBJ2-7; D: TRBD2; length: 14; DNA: TGTGCCAGCAGCTCCCCCGGACTAGCGACCGAGCAGTACTTC; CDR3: CASSSPGLATEQYF
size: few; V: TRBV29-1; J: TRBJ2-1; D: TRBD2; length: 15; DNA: TGCAGCGTTGAGGGAGGGCGGGAGGGGTACAATGAGCAGTTCTTC; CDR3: CSVEGGREGYNEQFF
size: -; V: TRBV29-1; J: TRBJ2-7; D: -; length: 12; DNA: TGCAGCGTTGAAGGGCAAACCTACGAGCAGTACTTC; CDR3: CSVEGQTYEQYF
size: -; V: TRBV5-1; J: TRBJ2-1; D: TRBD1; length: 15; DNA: TGCGCCAGCCGGGGACAGGGGTTTTCCTACAATGAGCAGTTCTTC; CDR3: CASRGQGFSYNEQFF
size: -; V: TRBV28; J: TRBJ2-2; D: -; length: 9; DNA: TGTGCCAGCGGGCGGGAGCTGTTTTTT; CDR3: CASGRELFF
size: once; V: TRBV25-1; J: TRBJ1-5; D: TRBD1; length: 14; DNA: TGTGCCAGCAGTGCGGGACAGTACAATCAGCCCCAGCATTTT; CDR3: CASSAGQYNQPQHF
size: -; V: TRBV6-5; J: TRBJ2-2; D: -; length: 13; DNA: TGTGCCAGCAGACGGAGGCTGCCCGGGGAGCTGTTTTTT; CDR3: CASRRRLPGELFF
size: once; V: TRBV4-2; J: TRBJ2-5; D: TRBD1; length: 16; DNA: TGTGCCAGCAGCCCCGGACAGGGGGCGAGAGAAGAGACCCAGTACTTC; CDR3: CASSPGQGAREETQYF
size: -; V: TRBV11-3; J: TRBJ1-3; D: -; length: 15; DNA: TGTGCCAGCAGCCCCAATGGGGGCTCTGGAAACACCATATATTTT; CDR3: CASSPNGGSGNTIYF
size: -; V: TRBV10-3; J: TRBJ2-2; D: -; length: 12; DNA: TGTGCCATCTCACGGACCACCGGGGAGCTGTTTTTT; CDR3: CAISRTTGELFF
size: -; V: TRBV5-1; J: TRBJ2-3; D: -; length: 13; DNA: TGCGCCAGCAACAGGGATCGGGCAGATACGCAGTATTTT; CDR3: CASNRDRADTQYF
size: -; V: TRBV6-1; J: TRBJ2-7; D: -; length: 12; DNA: TGTGCCAGCAGTCTAGACTCCTACGAGCAGTACTTC; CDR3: CASSLDSYEQYF
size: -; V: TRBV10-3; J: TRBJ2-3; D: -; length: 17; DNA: TGTGCCATCAGTGAACGGGGACGGGTAGCTAGCACAGATACGCAGTATTTT; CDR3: CAISERGRVASTDTQYF
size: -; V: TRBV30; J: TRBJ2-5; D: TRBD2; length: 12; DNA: TGTGCCTGGAGTCAGGGAGGGGAGACCCAGTACTTC; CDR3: CAWSQGGETQYF
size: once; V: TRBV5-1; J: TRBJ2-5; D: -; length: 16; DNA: TGCGCCAGCAGCTCCCACGGGCTGGGGGACCAAGAGACCCAGTACTTC; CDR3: CASSSHGLGDQETQYF
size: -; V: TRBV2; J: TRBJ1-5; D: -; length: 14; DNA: TGTGCCAGCAGTGAAACCCGGGTCGGTCAGCCCCAGCATTTT; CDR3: CASSETRVGQPQHF
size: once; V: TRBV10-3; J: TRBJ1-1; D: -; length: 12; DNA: TGTGCCATCAGTGATTCTGGGACTGAAGCTTTCTTT; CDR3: CAISDSGTEAFF
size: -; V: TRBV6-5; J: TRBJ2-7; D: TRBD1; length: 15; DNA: TGTGCCAGCAGTTACCTTGACAGGGGGCGCGGCGAGCAGTACTTC; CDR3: CASSYLDRGRGEQYF
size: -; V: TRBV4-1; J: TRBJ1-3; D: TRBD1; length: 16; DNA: TGCGCCAGCAGCCGAAATACAGGGGGCGTGAAGAACACCATATATTTT; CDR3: CASSRNTGGVKNTIYF
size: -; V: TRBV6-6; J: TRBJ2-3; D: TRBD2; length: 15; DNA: TGTGCCAGCAGCGGGACTAGCGGACCCTCCGATACGCAGTATTTT; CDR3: CASSGTSGPSDTQYF
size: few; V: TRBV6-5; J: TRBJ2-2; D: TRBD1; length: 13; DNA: TGTGCCAGCAGTTGGGGGACAGGGCGGGAGCTGTTTTTT; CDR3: CASSWGTGRELFF
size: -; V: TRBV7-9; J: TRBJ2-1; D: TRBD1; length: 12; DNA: TGTGCCAGCAGCCCCCGGGACAGGGTGAAGTTCTTC; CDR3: CASSPRDRVKFF
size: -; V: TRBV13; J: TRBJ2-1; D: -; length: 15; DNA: TGTGCCAGCAGCTATGGGACTCAGGAGGCCCCCGAGCAGTTCTTC; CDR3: CASSYGTQEAPEQFF
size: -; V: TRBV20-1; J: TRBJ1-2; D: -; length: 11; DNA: TGCAGTGCTAGTCCCGGGGTTGGCTACACCTTC; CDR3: CSASPGVGYTF
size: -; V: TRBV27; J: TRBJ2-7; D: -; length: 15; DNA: TGTGCCAGCAGTTTAGCGGCAGGGGACTACTACGAGCAGTACTTC; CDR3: CASSLAAGDYYEQYF
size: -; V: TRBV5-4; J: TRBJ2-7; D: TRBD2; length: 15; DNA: TGTGCCAGCAGCTCGTGGACTAGCGGGAGTCACGAGCAGTACTTC; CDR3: CASSSWTSGSHEQYF
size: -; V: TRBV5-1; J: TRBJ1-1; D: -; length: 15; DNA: TGCGCCAGCAGCTTGTGGCGGACCCAAAGGACTGAAGCTTTCTTT; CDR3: CASSLWRTQRTEAFF
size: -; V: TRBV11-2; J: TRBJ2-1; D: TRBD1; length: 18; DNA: TGTGCCAGCAGCTTAGATCGGACAGGGCCTAGCTCCTACAATGAGCAGTTCTTC; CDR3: CASSLDRTGPSSYNEQFF
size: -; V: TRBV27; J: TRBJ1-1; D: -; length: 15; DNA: TGTGCCAGCAGTGGCCCAACGGGTAGAAACACTGAAGCTTTCTTT; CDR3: CASSGPTGRNTEAFF
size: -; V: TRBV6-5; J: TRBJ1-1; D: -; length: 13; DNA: TGTGCCAGCAGTTATAGGTTGCTAGCTGAAGCTTTCTTT; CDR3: CASSYRLLAEAFF
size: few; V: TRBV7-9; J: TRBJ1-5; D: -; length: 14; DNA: TGTGCCAGCAGCTTAACAGGGCGCAATCAGCCCCAGCATTTT; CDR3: CASSLTGRNQPQHF
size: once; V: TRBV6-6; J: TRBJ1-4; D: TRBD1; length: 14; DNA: TGTGCCAGCAGTACGGGACAGGGTCGAGAAAAACTGTTTTTT; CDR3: CASSTGQGREKLFF
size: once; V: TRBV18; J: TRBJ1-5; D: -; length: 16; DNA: TGTGCCAGCTCAAAGGCCCCCGCGGCAAGCAATCAGCCCCAGCATTTT; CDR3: CASSKAPAASNQPQHF
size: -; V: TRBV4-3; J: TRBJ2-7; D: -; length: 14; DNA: TGCGCCAGCAGCCAAGGTTCTATGGGGATCGAGCAGTACTTC; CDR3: CASSQGSMGIEQYF
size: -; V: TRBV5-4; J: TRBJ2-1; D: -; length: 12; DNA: TGTGCCAGCAGCCAAAATGGGAATGAGCAGTTCTTC; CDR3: CASSQNGNEQFF